Shown below are 15 T cell receptor beta chains from a single sample sequenced in a study of CD8+ T cells in alopecia areata. Alopecia areata patients gave lesional scalp punch biopsies and peripheral blood samples. As the sequencing template, cDNA was produced by extracting RNA and reverse transcribing it. Profiled with immunoSEQ multiplex PCR; TCRdb holds only in-frame clones, not every one. The sample includes 7,500 to 9,500 clones, less than 70% of them seen just once. This material consisted of skin, taken at week 0. Every receptor here comes from a human donor with alopecia areata.

Judged by abundance, this clone is medium-sized (0.01 to 0.1%). V gene TRBV2 combines with J gene TRBJ2-7, with a tentative D call TRBD2 (5 bases). With 10 bases removed from V and 2 bases from J, the gap between germline ends came to 21 bases. CDR1 and CDR2 (germline): SNHLY, FYNNEI. This CDR3 is built from 15 residues. The CDR3 region is CATVPREGSPYEQYF. DNA of the CDR3: TGTGCCACCGTACCCCGGGAAGGGTCGCCCTACGAGCAGTACTTC.

The chain combines TRBV29-1 with TRBJ2-2; D not certain. CDR1 is SQVTM and CDR2 is ANQGSEA in the germline V gene. This CDR3 has 14 residues. V was cut by 3 bases and J by 5 bases, with 13 bases left in between. Written as DNA, the CDR3 is TGCAGCGTTGAGATAAGGCCAGCGACCGGGGAGCTGTTTTTT. Translating gives CSVEIRPATGELFF.

This clone was counted a few times. The rearrangement joins TRBV18 to TRBJ2-7, with 9 nucleotides matching TRBD1. J was trimmed by 2 bases and V by 4 bases; bases with no gene match: 6. Germline CDR1 is KGHSH and CDR2 is LQKENI. The CDR3 is 15 residues long. The CDR3 nucleotides are TGTGCCAGCTCACAGGGACAGGGCCCCCCCTACGAGCAGTACTTC. It is translated as CASSQGQGPPYEQYF.

This chain joins TRBV5-4 and TRBJ2-3; 10 positions match TRBD2. CDR1 and CDR2 from the germline V gene are SGHNT and YYREEE (reference sequence). The V gene end was trimmed by 1 base and the J gene end by 7 bases; junction bases not matched to a gene: 3. The CDR3 totals 14 residues. The CDR3 coding sequence is TGTGCCAGCAGCTTGACTAGCGGGACGTATACGCAGTATTTT. Its protein is CASSLTSGTYTQYF.

This clone was detected a few times. This rearrangement joins TRBV5-4 to TRBJ1-1; 7 bases fit TRBD1. This CDR3 comprises 11 residues. CDR1 is SGHNT, CDR2 YYREEE, per germline (reference sequence). V gave up 4 bases and J gave up 7 bases; unmatched junction bases: 1. The CDR3 DNA sequence: TGTGCCAGCAGCCAGGGGGTTGAAGCTTTCTTT. It encodes CASSQGVEAFF. The full variable domain, completed using reference TRBV5-4 and TRBJ1-1, is ETGVTQSPTHLIKTRGQQVTLRCSSQSGHNTVSWYQQALGQGPQFIFQYYREEENGRGNFPPRFSGLQFPNYSSELNVNALELDDSALYLCASSQGVEAFFGQGTRLTVV.

This clone turned up a few times. This chain uses TRBV10-1 with TRBJ2-1; perhaps TRBD2 as D (6 bases). V was shortened by 3 bases and J by 0 bases, with 9 bases between the two germline ends. CDR3 length: 15 amino acids. CDR1 is WNHNN, CDR2 SYGVQD, per germline (reference sequence). The CDR3 here is CASSEIAVSYNEQFF. As DNA, the CDR3 is TGCGCCAGCAGTGAAATAGCGGTCTCCTACAATGAGCAGTTCTTC.

The rearrangement links TRBV10-3 to TRBJ1-5; D is unresolved. The CDR3 consists of 13 residues. Germline V lookup: CDR1 ENHRY, CDR2 SYGVKD. V lost 2 bases, J lost 5 bases, and 7 bases lay in between. CDR3 in DNA: TGTGCCATCAGTGAGGGAGGAGATCAGCCCCAGCATTTT. It yields the protein CAISEGGDQPQHF.

The V and J genes are TRBV7-2 and TRBJ2-1; 7 bases are a match to TRBD1. The germline CDR1 and CDR2 sequences are SGHTA and FQGNSA. V was pared by 5 bases and J by 4 bases, with 2 bases of the junction left unmatched. This CDR3 has 13 residues. The CDR3 loop is CASSPDRYNEQFF. For the CDR3, the DNA is TGTGCCAGCAGCCCGGACAGGTACAATGAGCAGTTCTTC.

The V gene is TRBV4-2, the J gene TRBJ2-1; 11 bases match TRBD2. The trim removed 4 bases at V and 10 bases at J, leaving 12 bases unmatched. This CDR3 is 16 amino acids long. The germline V gene has CDR1 LGHNA and CDR2 YNFKEQ. The CDR3 spells CASSRETSGILGEQFF. For the CDR3, the DNA is TGTGCCAGCAGCCGAGAGACTAGCGGGATCCTAGGCGAGCAGTTCTTC.

The J gene is TRBJ2-1, the V gene TRBV19; D gene unclear. Germline loops: CDR1 LNHDA, CDR2 SQIVND (reference sequence). The V end was cut by 5 bases, the J end by 6 bases, with 11 bases between. There are 13 residues in the CDR3. The CDR3 here is CASSDIDGNEQFF. The CDR3, as DNA: TGTGCCAGTAGTGACATCGACGGCAATGAGCAGTTCTTC.

J is TRBJ2-3 and V is TRBV19, with TRBD2 as a possible D gene (6 bases). The CDR3 runs to 14 residues. Germline V gene lookup returns CDR1 LNHDA and CDR2 SQIVND (reference sequence). Trimming left V 6 bases short and J 3 bases short, with 13 bases between. The CDR3, as DNA: TGTGCCAGTAGCCGAACCGCGGGGACAGATACGCAGTATTTT. Translating gives CASSRTAGTDTQYF.

This chain uses TRBV18 with TRBJ2-7; D gene ambiguous. The ends were cut back, 3 bases at V and 5 bases at J, with 11 bases in the middle. The CDR3 has 13 amino acids. Germline V CDR1 and CDR2: KGHSH, LQKENI. This chain's CDR3 is CASSPVGVNEQYF. As DNA, the CDR3 is TGTGCCAGCTCACCTGTAGGTGTGAACGAGCAGTACTTC.

This clone was found a few times. The J gene is TRBJ1-4, the V gene TRBV18, with TRBD1 matching 11 bases. V lost 1 base to trimming and J lost 8 bases; unmatched junction nucleotides: 6. The CDR3 spans 16 residues. Germline lookup yields CDR1 KGHSH and CDR2 LQKENI. In DNA, the CDR3 is TGTGCCAGCTCACCACGGGACAGGGGGTCGACGGAAAAACTGTTTTTT. Amino acid sequence: CASSPRDRGSTEKLFF. Supplemented by reference TRBV18 and TRBJ1-4, the full variable domain reads NAGVMQNPRHLVRRRGQEARLRCSPMKGHSHVYWYRQLPEEGLKFMVYLQKENIIDESGMPKERFSAEFPKEGPSILRIQQVVRGDSAAYFCASSPRDRGSTEKLFFGSGTQLSVL.

This clone turned up a few times. This sequence joins TRBV4-1 and TRBJ1-6; the D gene is possibly TRBD1 (5 bases). Per the germline V gene, CDR1 is MGHRA and CDR2 is YSYEKL. The CDR3 has 16 amino acids. The V gene lost 4 bases and the J gene lost 0 bases, with 10 bases spanning the gap. CDR3 bases: TGCGCCAGCAGCCGGGACGCGAGCTCCTATAATTCACCCCTCCACTTT. It codes for CASSRDASSYNSPLHF.

V gene TRBV6-1 combines with J gene TRBJ1-1, with D hard to call. The CDR3 covers 15 residues. Germline values: CDR1 MNHNS, CDR2 SASEGT. Trimming left V 1 base short and J 4 bases short, with 13 bases between. The DNA for the CDR3 is TGTGCCAGCAGTGAAGGAGGCTGGGAGGGCACTGAAGCTTTCTTT. It is translated as CASSEGGWEGTEAFF.